Listed below are T cell receptor beta chains from one sample, sequenced in a study of shared clonotypes between healthy human individuals. Produced via immunoSEQ multiplex PCR; TCRdb's table is partial and in-frame only. The sample contains nearly 500,000 clones, roughly four fifths of which appear only once. The sequenced sample was PBMCs. The receptors were gathered from a woman aged 40 to 50 in good health. Some clones in this sample may be carry-over from other donors' samples. Each CDR3 is given with its conserved first and last residue. The order of the fields is clone size, D gene, J gene, V gene, CDR3 protein, CDR3 DNA. D genes are given only for firm matches. Expanded clones are given a class, and other clones once, few, many or no size at all.

abundance: .
d_gene: TRBD1
j_gene: TRBJ1-4
v_gene: TRBV15
CDR3aa: CATSRLSSGTDNEKLFF
CDR3nt: TGTGCCACCAGCAGACTCTCCTCCGGGACAGATAATGAAAAACTGTTTTTT

abundance: .
d_gene: .
j_gene: TRBJ1-1
v_gene: TRBV29-1
CDR3aa: CSVVGVNTEAFF
CDR3nt: TGCAGCGTTGTTGGGGTGAACACTGAAGCTTTCTTT

abundance: .
d_gene: TRBD2
j_gene: TRBJ2-1
v_gene: TRBV4-3
CDR3aa: CASSQEGLAADEQFF
CDR3nt: TGCGCCAGCAGCCAAGAAGGACTAGCGGCTGATGAGCAGTTCTTC

abundance: few
d_gene: TRBD1
j_gene: TRBJ1-5
v_gene: TRBV7-9
CDR3aa: CASSAGQGFQPQHF
CDR3nt: TGTGCCAGCAGCGCGGGACAGGGGTTCCAGCCCCAGCATTTT

abundance: .
d_gene: .
j_gene: TRBJ2-1
v_gene: TRBV4-2
CDR3aa: CASSLHISYNEQFF
CDR3nt: TGTGCCAGCAGCTTACATATCAGTTACAATGAGCAGTTCTTC

abundance: .
d_gene: .
j_gene: TRBJ2-1
v_gene: TRBV5-1
CDR3aa: CASSPAWGEQFF
CDR3nt: TGCGCCAGCAGCCCCGCGTGGGGTGAGCAGTTCTTC

abundance: many
d_gene: .
j_gene: TRBJ1-2
v_gene: TRBV28
CDR3aa: CASSLGGGSINYGYTF
CDR3nt: TGTGCCAGCAGTTTAGGTGGCGGAAGCATTAACTATGGCTACACCTTC

abundance: .
d_gene: TRBD1
j_gene: TRBJ1-2
v_gene: TRBV7-2
CDR3aa: CASSYTGALNYGYTF
CDR3nt: TGTGCCAGCAGCTACACAGGGGCCTTGAACTATGGCTACACCTTC

abundance: .
d_gene: TRBD2
j_gene: TRBJ2-5
v_gene: TRBV7-2
CDR3aa: CASSSLAGGPETQYF
CDR3nt: TGTGCCAGCAGCTCCCTAGCGGGAGGGCCTGAGACCCAGTACTTC

abundance: .
d_gene: .
j_gene: TRBJ2-5
v_gene: TRBV10-3
CDR3aa: CAISASSQETQYF
CDR3nt: TGTGCCATCAGTGCTTCCAGTCAAGAGACCCAGTACTTC

abundance: few
d_gene: .
j_gene: TRBJ1-1
v_gene: TRBV9
CDR3aa: CASSVQNTEAFF
CDR3nt: TGTGCCAGCAGCGTACAGAACACTGAAGCTTTCTTT

abundance: many
d_gene: .
j_gene: TRBJ1-1
v_gene: TRBV29-1
CDR3aa: CSVAGGIAEAFF
CDR3nt: TGCAGCGTTGCCGGGGGAATCGCTGAAGCTTTCTTT

abundance: .
d_gene: .
j_gene: TRBJ2-1
v_gene: TRBV29-1
CDR3aa: CSSTGTFINEQFF
CDR3nt: TGCAGCTCGACCGGGACTTTCATCAATGAGCAGTTCTTC

abundance: many
d_gene: TRBD1
j_gene: TRBJ2-7
v_gene: TRBV28
CDR3aa: CASSRGQIFYEQYF
CDR3nt: TGTGCCAGCAGCAGGGGACAGATTTTCTACGAGCAGTACTTC

abundance: .
d_gene: .
j_gene: TRBJ2-6
v_gene: TRBV28
CDR3aa: CATNQGINGANVLTF
CDR3nt: TGTGCCACCAACCAGGGGATCAATGGGGCCAACGTCCTGACTTTC

abundance: .
d_gene: TRBD2
j_gene: TRBJ2-1
v_gene: TRBV10-3
CDR3aa: CAISPGLASNEQFF
CDR3nt: TGTGCCATCAGCCCGGGACTAGCATCCAATGAGCAGTTCTTC

abundance: .
d_gene: TRBD1
j_gene: TRBJ1-5
v_gene: TRBV6-4
CDR3aa: CASSEQGGNQPQHF
CDR3nt: TGTGCCAGCAGTGAGCAGGGGGGAAATCAGCCCCAGCATTTT

abundance: .
d_gene: .
j_gene: TRBJ1-5
v_gene: TRBV7-2
CDR3aa: CASSLGGHIDSNQPQHF
CDR3nt: TGTGCCAGCAGCTTAGGAGGGCACATCGATAGCAATCAGCCCCAGCATTTT

abundance: few
d_gene: .
j_gene: TRBJ2-3
v_gene: TRBV29-1
CDR3aa: CSVKSGDTQYF
CDR3nt: TGCAGCGTTAAATCGGGCGATACGCAGTATTTT

abundance: .
d_gene: TRBD2
j_gene: TRBJ2-1
v_gene: TRBV28
CDR3aa: CASSPPLAGGYNEQFF
CDR3nt: TGTGCCAGCAGTCCCCCCCTAGCGGGAGGGTACAATGAGCAGTTCTTC

abundance: .
d_gene: TRBD1
j_gene: TRBJ2-7
v_gene: TRBV7-2
CDR3aa: CASSLAGTGSYEQYF
CDR3nt: TGTGCCAGCAGCTTAGCGGGGACAGGCTCCTACGAGCAGTACTTC

abundance: .
d_gene: .
j_gene: TRBJ2-7
v_gene: TRBV19
CDR3aa: CATSLQGSYEQYF
CDR3nt: TGTGCCACCTCGTTACAGGGCTCCTACGAGCAGTACTTC

abundance: .
d_gene: .
j_gene: TRBJ1-4
v_gene: TRBV11-2
CDR3aa: CASSLSPGEKLFF
CDR3nt: TGTGCCAGCAGCCTCAGCCCAGGAGAAAAACTGTTTTTT

abundance: .
d_gene: .
j_gene: TRBJ2-3
v_gene: TRBV6-5
CDR3aa: CAGGEPYFTDTQYF
CDR3nt: TGTGCCGGCGGAGAACCGTACTTCACAGATACGCAGTATTTT

abundance: .
d_gene: TRBD2
j_gene: TRBJ2-7
v_gene: TRBV7-9
CDR3aa: CASSSDGTMVGEQYF
CDR3nt: TGTGCCAGCAGCTCCGACGGGACTATGGTAGGAGAGCAGTACTTC

abundance: .
d_gene: .
j_gene: TRBJ2-7
v_gene: TRBV7-9
CDR3aa: CASSFLGIAEQYF
CDR3nt: TGTGCCAGCAGCTTTCTGGGTATTGCCGAGCAGTACTTC

abundance: .
d_gene: .
j_gene: TRBJ2-7
v_gene: TRBV9
CDR3aa: CASSVGGGTYEQYF
CDR3nt: TGTGCCAGCAGCGTGGGGGGCGGAACCTACGAGCAGTACTTC

abundance: .
d_gene: TRBD1
j_gene: TRBJ1-2
v_gene: TRBV19
CDR3aa: CASSTQGETNYGYTF
CDR3nt: TGTGCCAGTAGTACACAGGGGGAGACTAACTATGGCTACACCTTC